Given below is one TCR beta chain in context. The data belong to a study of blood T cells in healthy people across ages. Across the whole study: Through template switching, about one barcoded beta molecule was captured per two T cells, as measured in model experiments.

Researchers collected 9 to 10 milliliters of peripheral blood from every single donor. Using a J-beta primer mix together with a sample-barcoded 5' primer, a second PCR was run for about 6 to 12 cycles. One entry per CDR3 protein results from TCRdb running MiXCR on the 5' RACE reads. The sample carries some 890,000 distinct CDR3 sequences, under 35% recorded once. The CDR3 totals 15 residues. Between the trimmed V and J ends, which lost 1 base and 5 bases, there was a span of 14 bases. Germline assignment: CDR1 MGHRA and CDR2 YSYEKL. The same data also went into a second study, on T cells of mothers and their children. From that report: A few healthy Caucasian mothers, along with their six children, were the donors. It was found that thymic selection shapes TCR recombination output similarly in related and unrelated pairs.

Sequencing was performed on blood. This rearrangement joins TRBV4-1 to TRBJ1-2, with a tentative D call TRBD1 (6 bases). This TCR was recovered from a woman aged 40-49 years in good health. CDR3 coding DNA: TGCGCCAGCAGCCAAGTGGTCCCCGGGACATATGGCTACACCTTC. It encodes CASSQVVPGTYGYTF.